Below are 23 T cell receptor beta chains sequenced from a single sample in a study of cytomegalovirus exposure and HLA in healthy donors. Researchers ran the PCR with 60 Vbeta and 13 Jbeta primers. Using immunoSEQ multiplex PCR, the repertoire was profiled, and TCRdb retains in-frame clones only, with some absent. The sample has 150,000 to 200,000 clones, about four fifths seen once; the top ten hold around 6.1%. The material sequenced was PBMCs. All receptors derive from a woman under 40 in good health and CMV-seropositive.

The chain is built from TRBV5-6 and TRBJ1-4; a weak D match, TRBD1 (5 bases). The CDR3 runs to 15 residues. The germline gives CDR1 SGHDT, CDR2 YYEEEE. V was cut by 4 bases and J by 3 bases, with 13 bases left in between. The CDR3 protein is CASSPQGRSNEKLFF. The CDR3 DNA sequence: TGTGCCAGCAGCCCCCAGGGAAGGTCTAATGAAAAACTGTTTTTT.

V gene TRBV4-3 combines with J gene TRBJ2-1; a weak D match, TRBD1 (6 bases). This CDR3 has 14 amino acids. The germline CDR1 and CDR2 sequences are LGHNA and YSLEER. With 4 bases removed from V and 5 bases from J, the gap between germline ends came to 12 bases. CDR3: CASSPGTKNNEQFF. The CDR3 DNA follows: TGCGCCAGCAGCCCCGGGACAAAAAACAATGAGCAGTTCTTC.

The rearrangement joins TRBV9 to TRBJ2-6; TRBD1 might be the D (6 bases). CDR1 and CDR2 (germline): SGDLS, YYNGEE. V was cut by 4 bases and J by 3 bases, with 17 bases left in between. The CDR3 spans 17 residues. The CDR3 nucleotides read TGTGCCAGCAGCTTCACAGGGATGTCATATGGGGCCAACGTCCTGACTTTC. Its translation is CASSFTGMSYGANVLTF.

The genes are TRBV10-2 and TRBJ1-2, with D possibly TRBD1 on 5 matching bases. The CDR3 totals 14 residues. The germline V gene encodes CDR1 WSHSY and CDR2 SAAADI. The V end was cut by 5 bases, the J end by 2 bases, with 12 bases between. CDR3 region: CASSPARVNYGYTF. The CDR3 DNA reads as TGCGCCAGCAGTCCCGCCAGGGTAAACTATGGCTACACCTTC.

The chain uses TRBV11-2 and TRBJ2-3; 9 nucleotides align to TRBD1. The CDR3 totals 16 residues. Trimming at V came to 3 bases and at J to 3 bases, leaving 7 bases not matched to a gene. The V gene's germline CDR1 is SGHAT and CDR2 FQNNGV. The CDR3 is CASSFRDRAFTDTQYF. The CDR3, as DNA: TGTGCCAGCAGCTTCCGGGACAGGGCCTTTACAGATACGCAGTATTTT.

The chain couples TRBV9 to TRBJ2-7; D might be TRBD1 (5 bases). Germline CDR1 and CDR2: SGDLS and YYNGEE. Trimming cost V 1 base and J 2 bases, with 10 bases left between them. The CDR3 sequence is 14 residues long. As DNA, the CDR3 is TGTGCCAGCAGCGTACGATCCAGGGCCTACGAGCAGTACTTC. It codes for CASSVRSRAYEQYF.

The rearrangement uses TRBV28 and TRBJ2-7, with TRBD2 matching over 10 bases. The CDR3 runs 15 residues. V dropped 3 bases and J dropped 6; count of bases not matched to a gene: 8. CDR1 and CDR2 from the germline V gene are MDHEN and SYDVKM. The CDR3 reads CASSLASGRGVEQYF. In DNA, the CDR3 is TGTGCCAGCAGTTTGGCTAGCGGGAGAGGGGTCGAGCAGTACTTC.

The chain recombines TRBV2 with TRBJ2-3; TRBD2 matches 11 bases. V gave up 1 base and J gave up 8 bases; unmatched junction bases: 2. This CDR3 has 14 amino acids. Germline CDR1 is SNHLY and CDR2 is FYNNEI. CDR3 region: CASSEVAGGATQYF. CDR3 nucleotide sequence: TGTGCCAGCAGTGAAGTAGCGGGGGGGGCTACGCAGTATTTT.

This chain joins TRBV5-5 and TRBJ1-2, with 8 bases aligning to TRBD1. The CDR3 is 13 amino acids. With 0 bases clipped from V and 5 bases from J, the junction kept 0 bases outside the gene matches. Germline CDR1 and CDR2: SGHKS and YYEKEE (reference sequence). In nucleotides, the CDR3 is TGTGCCAGCAGCTTGGACAGGGGGTATGGCTACACCTTC. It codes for CASSLDRGYGYTF.

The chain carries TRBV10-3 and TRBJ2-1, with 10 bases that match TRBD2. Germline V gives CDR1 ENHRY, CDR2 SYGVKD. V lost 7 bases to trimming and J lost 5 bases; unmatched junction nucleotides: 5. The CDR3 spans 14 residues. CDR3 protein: CAITQRGGDNEQFF. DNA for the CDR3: TGTGCCATCACCCAGCGGGGGGGCGACAATGAGCAGTTCTTC.

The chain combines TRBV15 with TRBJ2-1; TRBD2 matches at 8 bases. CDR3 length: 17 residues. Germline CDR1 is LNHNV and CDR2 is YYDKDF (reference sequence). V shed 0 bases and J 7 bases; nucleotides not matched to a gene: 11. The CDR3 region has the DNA TGTGCCACCAGCAGAGATCCGAGGGTAGCGGGAACAAATGAGCAGTTCTTC. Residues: CATSRDPRVAGTNEQFF.

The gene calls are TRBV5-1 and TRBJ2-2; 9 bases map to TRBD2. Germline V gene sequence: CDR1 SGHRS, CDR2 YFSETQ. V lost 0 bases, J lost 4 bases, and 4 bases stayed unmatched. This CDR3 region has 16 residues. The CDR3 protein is CASSLGGGAGTGELFF. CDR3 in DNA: TGCGCCAGCAGCTTGGGCGGGGGGGCCGGCACCGGGGAGCTGTTTTTT.

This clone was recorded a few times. The CDR3, as DNA: TGTGCCAGCAGGACAGGGTTAGTCACTGAAGCTTTCTTT. Amino acid sequence: CASRTGLVTEAFF. The chain links TRBV6-1 to TRBJ1-1; TRBD1 aligns across 7 bases. In germline, CDR1 is MNHNS, CDR2 SASEGT. The CDR3 is 13 residues long. V was pared by 6 bases and J by 4 bases, with 5 bases of the junction left unmatched.

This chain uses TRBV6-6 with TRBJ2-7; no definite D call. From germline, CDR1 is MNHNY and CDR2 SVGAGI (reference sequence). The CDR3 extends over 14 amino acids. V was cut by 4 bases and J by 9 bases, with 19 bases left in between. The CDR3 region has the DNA TGTGCCAGCAGTTCCGCTCCCGACCGGCGCGGGCAGTACTTC. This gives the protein CASSSAPDRRGQYF.

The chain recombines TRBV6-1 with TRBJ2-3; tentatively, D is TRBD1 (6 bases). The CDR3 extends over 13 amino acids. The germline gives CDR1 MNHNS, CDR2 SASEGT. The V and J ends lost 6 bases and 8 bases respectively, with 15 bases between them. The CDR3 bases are TGTGCCAGCAGGCCACAGGGTGACGGTACGCAGTATTTT. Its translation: CASRPQGDGTQYF.

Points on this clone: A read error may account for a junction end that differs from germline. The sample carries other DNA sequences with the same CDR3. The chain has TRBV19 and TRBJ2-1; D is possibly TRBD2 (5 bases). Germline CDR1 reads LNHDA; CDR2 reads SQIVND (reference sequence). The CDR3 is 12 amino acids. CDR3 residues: CASSIGGDEQFF. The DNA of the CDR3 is TGCGCCAGTAGTATCGGAGGTGATGAGCAGTTCTTC.

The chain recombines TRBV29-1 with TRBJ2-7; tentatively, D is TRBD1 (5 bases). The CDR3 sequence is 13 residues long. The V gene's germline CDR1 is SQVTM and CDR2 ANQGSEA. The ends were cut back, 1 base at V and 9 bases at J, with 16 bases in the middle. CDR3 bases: TGCAGCGTTGAAGGGGGCAGGGTCGCCGGGCAGTACTTC. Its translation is CSVEGGRVAGQYF.

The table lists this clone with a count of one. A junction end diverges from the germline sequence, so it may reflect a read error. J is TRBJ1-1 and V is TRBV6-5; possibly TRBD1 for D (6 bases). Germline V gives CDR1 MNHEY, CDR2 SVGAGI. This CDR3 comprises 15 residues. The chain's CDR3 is CASSYSPGDNSEAFF. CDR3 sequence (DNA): TGTGCCAGCAGTTACTCGCCAGGGGACAACAGTGAAGCTTTCTTT.

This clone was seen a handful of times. The CDR3 DNA reads TGTGCCAGCAACATACCTTCAATCGACAGCTATGGCTACACCTTC. Its protein is CASNIPSIDSYGYTF. The chain joins TRBV28 to TRBJ1-2; maybe TRBD1 (5 bases). Germline CDR1 MDHEN, CDR2 SYDVKM. The CDR3 runs 15 residues. V gave up 7 bases and J gave up 4 bases, with 19 bases separating them.

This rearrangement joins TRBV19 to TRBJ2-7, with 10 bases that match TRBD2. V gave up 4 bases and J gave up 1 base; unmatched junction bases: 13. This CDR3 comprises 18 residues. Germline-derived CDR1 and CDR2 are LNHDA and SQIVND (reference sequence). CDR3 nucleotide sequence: TGTGCCAGTAGTAGTGGTTCTAGCGGGAGAAGGACGTCCTACGAGCAGTACTTC. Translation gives CASSSGSSGRRTSYEQYF.

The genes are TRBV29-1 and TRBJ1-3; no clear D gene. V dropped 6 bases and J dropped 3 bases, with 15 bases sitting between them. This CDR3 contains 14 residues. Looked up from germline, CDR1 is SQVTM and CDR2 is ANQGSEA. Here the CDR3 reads CSVIDSALGNTIYF. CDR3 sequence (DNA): TGCAGCGTGATAGACTCCGCTCTTGGAAACACCATATATTTT. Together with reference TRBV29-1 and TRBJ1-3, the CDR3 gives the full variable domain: SAVISQKPSRDICQRGTSLTIQCQVDSQVTMMFWYRQQPGQSLTLIATANQGSEATYESGFVIDKFPISRPNLTFSTLTVSNMSPEDSSIYLCSVIDSALGNTIYFGEGSWLTVV.

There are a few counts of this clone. The CDR3 loop is CASKYTGGISNQPQHF. The CDR3 DNA sequence: TGTGCCAGCAAGTACACAGGTGGAATAAGCAATCAGCCCCAGCATTTT. This rearrangement joins TRBV2 to TRBJ1-5, with D maybe TRBD1 (5 bases). V dropped 7 bases and J dropped 1 base, with 17 bases sitting between them. From germline, CDR1 is SNHLY and CDR2 FYNNEI. The CDR3 runs to 16 residues.

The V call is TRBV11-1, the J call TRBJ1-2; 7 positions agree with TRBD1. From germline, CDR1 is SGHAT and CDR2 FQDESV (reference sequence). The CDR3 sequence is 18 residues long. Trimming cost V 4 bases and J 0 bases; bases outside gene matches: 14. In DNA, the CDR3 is TGTGCCAGCAGCTCACCTAACCCCGGGACAGCCGCTAACTATGGCTACACCTTC. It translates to CASSSPNPGTAANYGYTF.